The clone carrying this T cell receptor (beta chain) was recorded a few times. The data originate from a study of human T cells and chemical hapten exposure. The overall study: Sensitizing treatment utilized 2% DPC over a roughly 2 cm by roughly 2 cm portion of upper inner arm skin.

Noted time point: patch test 3, about 24 weeks after DPC sensitization. The treatment is: therapeutic diphenylcyclopropenone sensitization with weekly scalp DPC. TCRdb reanalysed the RACE reads using MiXCR and keeps one entry per CDR3 protein. The data show around 200,000 distinct CDR3 sequences, about 25% seen once. The length of the CDR3 is 15 residues. The sequence was collected from a woman in her thirties or forties with alopecia areata. Some clones in this sample may be carry-over from other donors' samples. The material sequenced was whole blood, taken in connection with sensitization to the hapten diphenylcyclopropenone (DPC). The chain recombines TRBV3-2 with TRBJ1-1. TRBV3-2 is deemed a pseudogene. CDR3 in amino acids: CASSQEDQDNTEAFF. CDR3 nucleotides: TGTGCCAGCAGCCAAGAAGACCAGGACAACACTGAAGCTTTCTTT.